This record covers a single TCR beta chain. Its target is unknown. This record belongs to a study of CD8 T cells in Susac syndrome. Notes on the study in general: The total CD8+ repertoires yielded 15 to 20 Susac-specific public clones and the CD8+ TEMRA repertoires yielded 4 or 5.

RNA amounts of roughly 0.45 to 1 ug underwent reverse transcription with random hexamers. TCRdb reprocessed the immunoSEQ multiplex PCR reads via MiXCR and lists one record per CDR3 protein. The sample shows 50,000 to 55,000 distinct CDR3 sequences, around 93% of them seen only once. With 0 bases removed from V and 5 bases from J, the gap between germline ends came to 7 bases. Germline V gene lookup returns CDR1 LGHNA and CDR2 YNFKEQ. The CDR3 is 13 residues long. Sequences were obtained from CD8+ T cells from PBMCs. This chain joins TRBV4-2 and TRBJ1-1; no reliable D call. The TCR sequence derives from a human donor with Susac syndrome. CDR3 sequence: CASSQDQQTEAFF. CDR3 coding DNA: TGTGCCAGCAGCCAAGATCAGCAGACTGAAGCTTTCTTT.